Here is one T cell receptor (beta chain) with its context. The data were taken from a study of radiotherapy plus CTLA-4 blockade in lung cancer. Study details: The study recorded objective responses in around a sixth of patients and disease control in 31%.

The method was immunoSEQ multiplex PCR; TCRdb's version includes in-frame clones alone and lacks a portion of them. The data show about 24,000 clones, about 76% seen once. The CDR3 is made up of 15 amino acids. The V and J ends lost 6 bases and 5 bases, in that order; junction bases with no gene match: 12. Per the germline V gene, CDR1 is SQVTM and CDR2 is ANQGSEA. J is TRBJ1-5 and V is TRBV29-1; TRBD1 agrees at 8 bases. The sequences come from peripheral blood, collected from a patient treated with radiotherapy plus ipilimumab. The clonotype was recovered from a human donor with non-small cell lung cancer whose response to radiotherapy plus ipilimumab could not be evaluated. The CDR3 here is CSVSQGATRYQPQHF. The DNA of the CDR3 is TGCAGCGTCAGTCAGGGGGCGACGAGGTATCAGCCCCAGCATTTT.